The clone carrying this T cell receptor (beta chain) was counted a few times. The record originates from a study of Graves' ophthalmopathy and Graves' hyperthyroidism. CDR3 length equals 15 residues. V shed 4 bases and J 3 bases; nucleotides not matched to a gene: 7. CDR1 and CDR2 (germline): SGHRS, YFSETQ. The study amplified TCR beta CDR3 regions using RNA transcripts. Second-round multiplex PCR followed a first-round RT-PCR using HTBI primers. Each CDR3 protein is one row after TCRdb ran MiXCR on the multiplex PCR reads. The sample has 400,000 to 500,000 distinct CDR3 sequences, about 21% seen once.

V is TRBV5-1 and J is TRBJ2-7; 10 bases are a match to TRBD1. This receptor was identified in a woman younger than 35 with stable Graves' hyperthyroidism. The source material was peripheral blood. For the CDR3, the DNA is TGCGCCAGCAGCCTCAAAGACAGGGGGCTCTACGAGCAGTACTTC. It codes for CASSLKDRGLYEQYF.